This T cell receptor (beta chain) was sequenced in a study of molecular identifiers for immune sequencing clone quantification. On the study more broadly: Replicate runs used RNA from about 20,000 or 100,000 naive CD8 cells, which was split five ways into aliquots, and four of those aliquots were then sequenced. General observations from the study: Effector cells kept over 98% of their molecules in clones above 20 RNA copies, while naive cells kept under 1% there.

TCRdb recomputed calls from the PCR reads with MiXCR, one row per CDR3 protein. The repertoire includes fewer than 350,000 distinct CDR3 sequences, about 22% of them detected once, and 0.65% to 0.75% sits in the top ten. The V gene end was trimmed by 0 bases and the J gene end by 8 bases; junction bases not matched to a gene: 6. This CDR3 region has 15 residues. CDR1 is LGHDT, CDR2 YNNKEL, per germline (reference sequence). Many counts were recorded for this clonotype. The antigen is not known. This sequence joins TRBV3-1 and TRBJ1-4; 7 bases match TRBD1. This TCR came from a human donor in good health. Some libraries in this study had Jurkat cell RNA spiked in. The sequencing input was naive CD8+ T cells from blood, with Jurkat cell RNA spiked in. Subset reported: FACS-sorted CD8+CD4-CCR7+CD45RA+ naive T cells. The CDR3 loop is CASSQEEGANEKLFF. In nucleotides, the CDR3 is TGTGCCAGCAGCCAAGAAGAGGGGGCAAACGAAAAACTGTTTTTT.